Sequencing of this TCR beta chain was carried out in a study of CD4 and CD8 cells across lung adenocarcinoma regions. Donors had localized lung adenocarcinoma, a non-small cell lung cancer. The V and J ends lost 0 bases and 12 bases respectively, with 21 bases between them. The germline V gene has CDR1 LGHNA and CDR2 YNFKEQ. The CDR3 totals 16 residues. TCRdb reprocessed the PCR reads via MiXCR and lists one record per CDR3 protein. Here the sample spans more than 15,000 distinct CDR3 sequences, 46% being singletons. What was sequenced was CD4+ T cells from the margin of a lung tumor. The chain couples TRBV4-2 to TRBJ2-4; D gene unclear. The source of this sequence is a male donor with lung adenocarcinoma. The CD4 and CD8 labels of this study may be unreliable. CDR3 sequence: CASSQEGATATDTQYF. The CDR3, as DNA: TGTGCCAGCAGCCAAGAGGGCGCAACAGCCACAGATACTCAGTACTTC.